The next 17 T cell receptor beta chains were all read from a single sample in a study of identical twins. One entry per CDR3 protein, called by TCRdb with MiXCR from the 5' RACE reads. The sample includes a few hundred thousand distinct CDR3 sequences, approximately 10% seen only once; the top ten take approximately 3.2%. A further study also used this sample, focusing on yellow fever vaccine responses in identical twins.

Sequenced: PBMCs. All receptors come from a woman aged 18-35 years in good health.

The chain combines TRBV5-1 with TRBJ1-1; 10 nucleotides match TRBD1. CDR1 is SGHRS, CDR2 YFSETQ, per germline. This CDR3 spans 14 amino acids. V lost 4 bases, J lost 9 bases, and 9 bases stayed unmatched. The CDR3 DNA is TGCGCCAGCAGCGAATACTCGACAGGGGGCAAAGCTTTCTTT. Translated: CASSEYSTGGKAFF.

In its sample, this clonotype was seen a few times. The chain uses TRBV7-9 and TRBJ1-1; tentative D call: TRBD1 (5 bases). The germline gives CDR1 SEHNR, CDR2 FQNEAQ (reference sequence). Trimming left V 5 bases short and J 0 bases short, with 16 bases between. CDR3 length: 16 amino acids. Here the CDR3 reads CASSPRKRGLNTEAFF. The CDR3 DNA sequence: TGTGCCAGCAGCCCTCGTAAAAGGGGCTTGAACACTGAAGCTTTCTTT.

This rearrangement joins TRBV7-9 to TRBJ2-2; 8 nucleotides line up with TRBD2. Per the germline V gene, CDR1 is SEHNR and CDR2 is FQNEAQ (reference sequence). The length of the CDR3 is 15 residues. V was pared by 5 bases and J by 4 bases, with 6 bases of the junction left unmatched. Written as DNA, the CDR3 is TGTGCCAGCAGCCAGAGCGGGAGTGGCACCGGGGAGCTGTTTTTT. It specifies CASSQSGSGTGELFF.

This clonotype was counted between two and nine times. The chain recombines TRBV6-1 with TRBJ1-1; no clear D. The CDR3 is 13 residues long. V lost 9 bases, J lost 1 base, and 12 bases lay in between. CDR1 and CDR2 from the germline V gene are MNHNS and SASEGT. CDR3 sequence reads: CASRPPGNTEAFF. The CDR3 region has the DNA TGTGCCAGTCGGCCCCCCGGGAACACTGAAGCTTTCTTT.

The genes are TRBV7-6 and TRBJ1-1; a possible D gene is TRBD1 (6 bases). V was clipped by 5 bases and J by 0 bases, with 16 bases between them. The CDR3 totals 16 residues. CDR1 and CDR2 (germline): SGHVS, FNYEAQ. CDR3 sequence (DNA): TGTGCCAGCAGCACAGAGGGGGACGGTTTGAACACTGAAGCTTTCTTT. Residues: CASSTEGDGLNTEAFF.

This clonotype was observed a few times. CDR3 coding DNA: TGTGCCAGCAGTCTATTAGGGTTAGATTCCTCCTACGAGCAGTACTTC. It translates to CASSLLGLDSSYEQYF. This chain joins TRBV28 and TRBJ2-7; D gene unclear. The CDR3 covers 16 residues. V lost 5 bases, J lost 0 bases, and 17 bases lay in between. Germline V gene data show CDR1 as MDHEN and CDR2 as SYDVKM.

This clonotype appeared many times. The V and J genes are TRBV5-1 and TRBJ1-1; TRBD1 might be the D (5 bases). Germline values: CDR1 SGHRS, CDR2 YFSETQ. The CDR3 is 15 amino acids. Trimming left V 1 base short and J 1 base short, with 11 bases between. The CDR3 nucleotides read TGCGCCAGCAGCTTGTCCTATCAGGGGAACACTGAAGCTTTCTTT. Translated, it gives CASSLSYQGNTEAFF. Full variable domain (outside the CDR3, taken from reference TRBV5-1 and TRBJ1-1): KAGVTQTPRYLIKTRGQQVTLSCSPISGHRSVSWYQQTPGQGLQFLFEYFSETQRNKGNFPGRFSGRQFSNSRSEMNVSTLELGDSALYLCASSLSYQGNTEAFFGQGTRLTVV.

This clonotype was counted at least ten times. CDR3 protein: CASSSGGQGADTQYF. The CDR3 region has the DNA TGCGCCAGCAGCAGTGGGGGACAGGGCGCCGATACGCAGTATTTT. The genes are TRBV5-1 and TRBJ2-3; 9 bases align to TRBD1. Losses at the gene ends were 4 bases for V and 6 bases for J; bases not matched to a gene: 9. The CDR3 contains 15 residues. Germline loops: CDR1 SGHRS, CDR2 YFSETQ.

This clonotype appeared a single time. The chain recombines TRBV6-2 or TRBV6-3 with TRBJ2-1, with D possibly being TRBD1 or TRBD2 (5 bases each). V was trimmed by 2 bases and J by 8 bases, leaving 25 bases between them. Germline V gene lookup returns CDR1 MNHEY and CDR2 SVGEGT. The CDR3 covers 18 residues. CDR3 nucleotides: TGTGCCAGCAGTTACCGGTCAAGTCAGGGACCCATAATGGATGAGCAGTTCTTC. Its translation is CASSYRSSQGPIMDEQFF.

This rearrangement joins TRBV20-1 to TRBJ2-3, with 9 nucleotides matching TRBD2. Trimming removed 4 bases from V and 14 bases from J; junction bases left unmatched: 16. From germline, CDR1 is DFQATT and CDR2 SNEGSKA (reference sequence). This CDR3 has 14 amino acids. This chain's CDR3 is CSANHGQGSGRWYF. As DNA, the CDR3 is TGCAGTGCTAACCATGGTCAAGGGAGCGGGAGGTGGTATTTT.

This clonotype was counted only a few times. This rearrangement joins TRBV28 to TRBJ1-6, with D unresolved. The CDR3 loop spans 15 amino acids. Germline CDR1 is MDHEN and CDR2 is SYDVKM. V was cut by 6 bases and J by 7 bases, with 16 bases left in between. The CDR3 sequence is CASRLPRRRNSPLHF. In DNA form, the CDR3 reads TGTGCCAGCAGACTACCCCGTCGACGGAATTCACCCCTCCACTTT.

This clonotype was picked up many times. V and J are TRBV12-3 or TRBV12-4 and TRBJ2-1, with 8 bases identical to TRBD2. Trimming cost V 3 bases and J 15 bases; bases outside gene matches: 13. The CDR3 covers 14 residues. This chain's CDR3 is CASSFKASAGDRFF. The DNA of the CDR3 is TGTGCCAGCAGTTTTAAGGCCTCAGCGGGAGATCGGTTCTTC.

In its sample, this clonotype was seen a few times. The chain carries TRBV5-6 and TRBJ2-7; the match to TRBD1 covers 7 bases. Germline V CDR1 and CDR2: SGHDT, YYEEEE. Trimming at V came to 2 bases and at J to 1 base, leaving 9 bases not matched to a gene. The length of the CDR3 is 16 residues. The CDR3 protein is CASSLNSNRGSYEQYF. DNA of the CDR3: TGTGCCAGCAGCTTAAATAGCAACAGGGGTTCCTACGAGCAGTACTTC.

A note on this clonotype: The germline gene is not matched at one end of the junction; a read error may be the cause. The V and J genes are TRBV12-3 or TRBV12-4 and TRBJ2-2, with TRBD1 matching 7 bases. The CDR3 totals 17 residues. The CDR3: CSSSGGQVNANTGELFF. CDR3 bases: TGTTCCAGCAGCGGAGGACAGGTCAACGCGAACACCGGGGAGCTGTTTTTT.

This clonotype was observed a handful of times. The chain is built from TRBV20-1 and TRBJ2-7; D is uncertain. Germline lookup yields CDR1 DFQATT and CDR2 SNEGSKA (reference sequence). The V and J ends lost 1 base and 3 bases respectively, with 7 bases between them. The CDR3 has 12 amino acids. CDR3 in DNA: TGCAGTGCTAGAGTTAAGAACTACGAGCAGTACTTC. This sequence encodes CSARVKNYEQYF.

The genes are TRBV5-5 and TRBJ1-4, with TRBD1 identical over 7 bases. Germline loops: CDR1 SGHKS, CDR2 YYEKEE (reference sequence). There are 16 residues in the CDR3. Trimming removed 1 base from V and 5 bases from J; junction bases left unmatched: 8. CDR3 loop: CASSLSGGGANEKLFF. CDR3 coding DNA: TGTGCCAGCAGCTTGAGTGGAGGGGGCGCCAATGAAAAACTGTTTTTT.

This clonotype was seen ten or more times. This chain uses TRBV6-2 or TRBV6-3 with TRBJ2-7, with D unresolved. In germline, CDR1 is MNHEY, CDR2 SVGEGT. This CDR3 has 13 residues. Trimming removed 0 bases at V and 5 bases at J, with 8 bases between. The CDR3 spells CASSYSTHNEQYF. For the CDR3, the DNA is TGTGCCAGCAGTTACTCGACACACAACGAGCAGTACTTC.